This T cell receptor (beta chain) originates from a study of T cell repertoires in cytomegalovirus infection. The CDR3 is 14 amino acids. In germline, CDR1 is SGHVS, CDR2 FQNEAQ. J gave up 0 bases and V 7 bases, and 4 bases lay outside the gene matches. Via MiXCR, TCRdb re-called the reads, giving one row per CDR3 protein. This table holds about 310,000 distinct CDR3 sequences, approximately 25% found once. To note about this clonotype: The antigen remains undetermined.

The clonotype originates from a human donor in good health (CMV status not recorded). Some clones in this sample may be carry-over from other donors' samples. This specimen consisted of cultured PBMCs, obtained from culture after CMV antigen stimulation. The chain joins TRBV7-8 to TRBJ1-1; TRBD1 matches 8 bases. CDR3 coding DNA: TGTGCCAGCACCGCGACAGGGGTGAACACTGAAGCTTTCTTT. This encodes CASTATGVNTEAFF.